The T cell receptor beta chain described here comes from a study of blood T cell repertoires in COVID-19. Across the study: Acute and convalescent COVID-19 samples came from the United States, Italy and Spain. PBMCs, B-cell-depleted T cells, or T cells were the source of the cDNA or gDNA that made up the material.

In the study's own analysis: By means of reference gene primer amplification, nucleated cell counts were estimated. Only in-frame clones appear in the TCRdb table, and some are missing; sequencing was by immunoSEQ multiplex PCR. V and J calls and clone size are given by that table; D and trimming were obtained from the DNA. The sample shows about 150,000 clones, around 83% of them seen only once. The CDR3 has 13 amino acids. Trimming shortened V by 4 bases and J by 1 base, and 7 bases separated the two germline ends. The V gene is TRBV12-3 or TRBV12-4, the J gene TRBJ1-2; maybe TRBD1 (5 bases). What was sequenced was peripheral blood. The source of this sequence is a woman aged 45 to 65 with acute or convalescent COVID-19. The CDR3 region is CASSYRGNYGYTF. CDR3 nucleotides: TGTGCCAGCAGTTATAGGGGTAACTATGGCTACACCTTC.